Sequencing of this T cell receptor beta chain was carried out in a study of T cell responses to AZD1222 COVID-19 vaccine. Second-dose intervals of approximately 4 or approximately 12 weeks were pooled. V was clipped by 5 bases and J by 4 bases; unmatched bases: 7. CDR1 and CDR2 from the germline V gene are SGHTA and FQGNSA. The CDR3 consists of 14 residues. Measured with immunoSEQ multiplex PCR; TCRdb has only the in-frame clones, and not every one. This table holds about 160,000 clones, 80% to 95% found once. The specimen was peripheral blood, collected 28 days after the second AZD1222 dose. This receptor was obtained from an adult who received the AZD1222 COVID-19 vaccine. This chain connects TRBV7-2 to TRBJ1-1, with TRBD1 matching over 7 bases. Here the CDR3 DNA reads TGTGCCAGCAGCAGCCAGGGGGGGGTCACTGAAGCTTTCTTT. Its protein product is CASSSQGGVTEAFF.